The clone carrying this T cell receptor (beta chain) was detected a few times. Its cognate antigen is unknown. PCR used 60 Vbeta primers and 13 Jbeta primers. Measured with immunoSEQ multiplex PCR; TCRdb has only the in-frame clones, and not every one. Of 200,000 to 250,000 clones detected, 60% to 80% appear once; the ten largest clones hold 1.5% to 2%. The V gene's germline CDR1 is ENHRY and CDR2 SYGVKD. The CDR3 totals 13 residues. V shed 11 bases, J shed 8 bases, and the junction held 9 bases outside the gene matches. This specimen belongs to a study of cytomegalovirus exposure and HLA in healthy donors. Study information: Clustering assigned about 76% of the approximately 400 genotyped donors to the Caucasian-associated ancestry cluster.

Findings of the study overall: TCR association rates varied by HLA locus in a later analysis, with DRB1 highest and HLA-C lowest.

The receptor was isolated from a man between 18 and 29 years old in good health and CMV-seronegative. Sequenced: PBMCs. The V and J genes are TRBV10-3 and TRBJ2-1; TRBD1 matches at 10 bases. CDR3 sequence (DNA): TGTGCCTCAGAGGGGACAGGGGACCATGAGCAGTTCTTC. Translating gives CASEGTGDHEQFF.